This TCR beta chain stems from a study of blood T cells in healthy people across ages. PCR was performed a second time for about 6 to 12 cycles using a sample-barcoded 5' primer and a J-beta primer mix. Each CDR3 protein gets one entry after TCRdb re-called the 5' RACE reads with MiXCR. Seen here are 750,000 to 950,000 distinct CDR3 sequences, about 29% observed once, and the top ten hold about 9.4%. Findings and caveats of the study: Because donor CMV status was unknown, expanded clonotype changes were possibly confounded.

Germline CDR1 and CDR2: SGHRS and YFSETQ. This CDR3 has 17 amino acids. J was trimmed by 9 bases and V by 4 bases; bases with no gene match: 16. In regard to this clonotype: No antigen is known for it.

These data also formed part of another study, on T cells of mothers and their children.

Sequencing was performed on blood. The rearrangement joins TRBV5-1 to TRBJ2-1, with 10 positions matching TRBD2. The receptor was isolated from a woman between 40 and 55 years old in good health. CDR3 in DNA: TGCGCCAGCAGCAAATCAGCCGGGACTAGCGACGGCCGTGAGCAGTTCTTC. This translates into CASSKSAGTSDGREQFF.